Sequencing of this T cell receptor beta chain was carried out in a study of T cell responses to AZD1222 COVID-19 vaccine. Only in-frame clones appear in the TCRdb table, and some are missing; sequencing was by immunoSEQ multiplex PCR. The sample lists 150,000 or so clones, 80% to 90% occurring once. CDR1 and CDR2 (germline): LNHNV, YYDKDF (reference sequence). The CDR3 length is 16 residues. V was pared by 5 bases and J by 0 bases, with 9 bases of the junction left unmatched. V usage is TRBV15 and J usage is TRBJ2-7; 8 bases are shared with TRBD2. This specimen consisted of peripheral blood, obtained on day 0 of AZD1222 vaccination. This receptor was identified in an adult in good health. CDR3 bases: TGTGCCACCAGCCCCCCTTGGGGGACTAGCTCCTACGAGCAGTACTTC. Its translation is CATSPPWGTSSYEQYF.